The clone carrying this T cell receptor beta chain was seen once. The antigen is undetermined. Naive-designated CD8 cells lacked CD45RO, were positively enriched for CCR7, and omitted terminally differentiated effector memory CD45RA+ cells. The donors, healthy adults who were HIV-negative, had experienced no recent acute infections or vaccinations. These data belong to a study of shared clonotypes between healthy human individuals. V was clipped by 0 bases and J by 7 bases, with 13 bases between them. Per the germline V gene, CDR1 is MNHEY and CDR2 is SMNVEV (reference sequence). The CDR3 extends over 14 amino acids. Profiling relied on immunoSEQ multiplex PCR, and the TCRdb table lists in-frame clones only, not all of them. This table has around 700,000 clones, about 90% appearing once. Regarding the study as a whole: An expected dependence of interdonor clonotype sharing on sequencing depth was noted. Of the naive CD4 clonotypes, 4% to 5% were shared across several donors. Shared clonotypes across all four donors exceeded non-shared ones in generation probability.

This TCR was recovered from a man aged 25 to 45 in good health. The chain has TRBV27 and TRBJ2-7; D is undetermined. The material sequenced was naive CD8+ T cells sorted from blood. The CDR3 sequence is CASSLSGPSGEQYF. DNA for the CDR3: TGTGCCAGCAGTTTATCTGGCCCTTCCGGTGAGCAGTACTTC.